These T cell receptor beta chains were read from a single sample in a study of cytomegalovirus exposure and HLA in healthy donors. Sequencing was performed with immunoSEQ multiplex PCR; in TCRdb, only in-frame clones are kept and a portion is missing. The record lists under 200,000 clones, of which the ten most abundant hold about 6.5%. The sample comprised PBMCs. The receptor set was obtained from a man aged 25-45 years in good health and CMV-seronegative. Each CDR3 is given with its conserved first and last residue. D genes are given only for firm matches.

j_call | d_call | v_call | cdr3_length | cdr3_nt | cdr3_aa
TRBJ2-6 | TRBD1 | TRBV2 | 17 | TGTGCCAGCAGTGCAGGGACAGAGCGATCTGGGGCCAACGTCCTGACTTTC | CASSAGTERSGANVLTF
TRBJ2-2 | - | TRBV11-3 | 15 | TGTGCCAGCAGGCTACAGACAGGGAACACCGGGGAGCTGTTTTTT | CASRLQTGNTGELFF
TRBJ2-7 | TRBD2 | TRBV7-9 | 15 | TGTGCCAGCAGCTTACTAGCGGGGGCCTTCTACGAGCAGTACTTC | CASSLLAGAFYEQYF
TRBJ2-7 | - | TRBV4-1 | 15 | TGCGCCAGCAGCCAAGAAAGGGGCGGCCCCTACGAGCAGTACTTC | CASSQERGGPYEQYF
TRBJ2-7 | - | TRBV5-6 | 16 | TGTGCCAGCAGCTTGAGTAAAGTGCCCAGGTTCTACGAGCAGTACTTC | CASSLSKVPRFYEQYF
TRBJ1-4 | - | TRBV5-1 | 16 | TGCGCCAGCAGCTTGGGCGGGCATGCAACTAATGAAAAACTGTTTTTT | CASSLGGHATNEKLFF
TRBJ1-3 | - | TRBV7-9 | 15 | TGTGCCAGCAGCTTAGCATTAACAGGAGGAAACACCATATATTTT | CASSLALTGGNTIYF
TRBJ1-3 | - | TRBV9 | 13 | TGTGCCAGCAGCGTAGAGGGGATCGACACCATATATTTT | CASSVEGIDTIYF
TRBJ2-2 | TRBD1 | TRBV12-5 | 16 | TGTGCTAGTGGTCCGGGACAGCGGAAGTACACCGGGGAGCTGTTTTTT | CASGPGQRKYTGELFF
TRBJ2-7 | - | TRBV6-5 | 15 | TGTGCCAGCAGTTACGCTCGTGGGGGCCCCTACGAGCAGTACTTC | CASSYARGGPYEQYF
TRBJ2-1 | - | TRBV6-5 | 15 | TGTGCCAGCAGCCCCCAGGGGTCGCCCAGTGAGGAGCAGTTCTTC | CASSPQGSPSEEQFF
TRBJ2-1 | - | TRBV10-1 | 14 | TGCGCCAGCAGCGGACAATCCGCCTACAATGAGCAGTTCTTC | CASSGQSAYNEQFF